This passage covers 12 T cell receptor beta chains from one sample sequenced in a study of T cell changes during pregnancy in multiple sclerosis. Clones were sequenced by immunoSEQ multiplex PCR, and TCRdb holds only the in-frame ones, with some missing. The sample records some 67,000 clones, about 92% being singletons. The specimen was peripheral blood, collected after pregnancy. The receptors stem from a female donor with multiple sclerosis, enrolled in a pregnancy study.

The V call is TRBV9, the J call TRBJ1-4, with D possibly being TRBD1 (6 bases). Germline CDR1 reads SGDLS; CDR2 reads YYNGEE. This CDR3 comprises 14 residues. V was clipped by 2 bases and J by 3 bases, with 8 bases between them. The CDR3 reads CASSVAGANEKLFF. The CDR3 DNA follows: TGTGCCAGCAGCGTGGCAGGGGCTAATGAAAAACTGTTTTTT. Combining the CDR3 with reference TRBV9 and TRBJ1-4 gives the whole variable domain DSGVTQTPKHLITATGQRVTLRCSPRSGDLSVYWYQQSLDQGLQFLIQYYNGEERAKGNILERFSAQQFPDLHSELNLSSLELGDSALYFCASSVAGANEKLFFGSGTQLSVL.

This chain uses TRBV12-5 with TRBJ1-2; D gene unclear. V was cut by 7 bases and J by 0 bases, with 12 bases left in between. Germline-derived CDR1 and CDR2 are LGHNT and FRNRAP. The CDR3 is made up of 14 amino acids. CDR3 DNA: TGTGCTAGTGCCGGCGGTGGTGCTAACTATGGCTACACCTTC. It codes for CASAGGGANYGYTF. Complete variable domain (other parts from reference TRBV12-5 and TRBJ1-2): DARVTQTPRHKVTEMGQEVTMRCQPILGHNTVFWYRQTMMQGLELLAYFRNRAPLDDSGMPKDRFSAEMPDATLATLKIQPSEPRDSAVYFCASAGGGANYGYTFGSGTRLTVV.

This chain joins TRBV29-1 and TRBJ1-4; D perhaps matches TRBD1 (5 bases). CDR3 length: 15 residues. The germline gives CDR1 SQVTM, CDR2 ANQGSEA. V shed 6 bases and J shed 0 bases, with 14 bases lying between them. CDR3 in amino acids: CSVSGSAATNEKLFF. The CDR3 coding sequence is TGCAGCGTCTCAGGGTCAGCAGCAACTAATGAAAAACTGTTTTTT.

V gene TRBV11-2 combines with J gene TRBJ1-1; weak D call: TRBD1 (5 bases). Trimming shortened V by 5 bases and J by 11 bases, and 21 bases separated the two germline ends. The CDR3 length is 14 residues. The germline V gene has CDR1 SGHAT and CDR2 FQNNGV. The CDR3 reads CASSKDGDRGMAFF. For the CDR3, the DNA is TGTGCCAGCAGCAAGGACGGAGATAGGGGTATGGCTTTCTTT.

The V call is TRBV7-2, the J call TRBJ2-3; 11 nucleotides match TRBD2. Germline V gene lookup returns CDR1 SGHTA and CDR2 FQGNSA. The CDR3 spans 15 residues. Unmatched junction bases numbered 1, after V lost 0 bases and J lost 5 bases. DNA of the CDR3: TGTGCCAGCAGCTTAGCACTAGCGGGAGTAGATACGCAGTATTTT. Protein: CASSLALAGVDTQYF. Full variable domain (outside the CDR3, taken from reference TRBV7-2 and TRBJ2-3): GAGVSQSPSNKVTEKGKDVELRCDPISGHTALYWYRQSLGQGLEFLIYFQGNSAPDKSGLPSDRFSAERTGGSVSTLTIQRTQQEDSAVYLCASSLALAGVDTQYFGPGTRLTVL.

V is TRBV9 and J is TRBJ2-2; D unclear. Germline V CDR1 and CDR2: SGDLS, YYNGEE. CDR3 length: 12 amino acids. V was trimmed by 2 bases and J by 6 bases, leaving 5 bases between them. CDR3 sequence reads: CASSVPSGELFF. The CDR3 bases are TGTGCCAGCAGCGTCCCATCCGGGGAGCTGTTTTTT.

V is TRBV5-1 and J is TRBJ1-4; D is perhaps TRBD1 (5 bases). Germline CDR1 reads SGHRS; CDR2 reads YFSETQ. V lost 2 bases, J lost 3 bases, and 8 bases lay in between. This CDR3 spans 14 amino acids. CDR3 in amino acids: CASSLGVANEKLFF. CDR3 nucleotide sequence: TGCGCCAGCAGCTTAGGGGTGGCTAATGAAAAACTGTTTTTT.

V usage is TRBV19 and J usage is TRBJ2-2; tentative D call: TRBD1 (6 bases). The CDR3 has 14 amino acids. Trimming cost V 7 bases and J 1 base, with 10 bases left between them. The germline V gene has CDR1 LNHDA and CDR2 SQIVND (reference sequence). CDR3 region: CASTPGQNTGELFF. In DNA form, the CDR3 reads TGTGCCAGTACACCGGGACAGAACACCGGGGAGCTGTTTTTT.

V and J are TRBV4-1 and TRBJ1-4; TRBD1 aligns across 7 bases. The V gene end was trimmed by 1 base and the J gene end by 0 bases; junction bases not matched to a gene: 8. Germline V gene data show CDR1 as MGHRA and CDR2 as YSYEKL. CDR3 length equals 18 residues. The CDR3 here is CASSQGGTASPTNEKLFF. The CDR3 DNA reads TGCGCCAGCAGCCAAGGGGGGACAGCTTCCCCAACTAATGAAAAACTGTTTTTT.

The rearrangement uses TRBV6-5 and TRBJ1-1; TRBD1 aligns across 10 bases. The V gene end was trimmed by 6 bases and the J gene end by 11 bases; junction bases not matched to a gene: 9. This CDR3 contains 13 residues. The germline V gene encodes CDR1 MNHEY and CDR2 SVGAGI. The CDR3 here is CASRDPGQGKAFF. CDR3 in DNA: TGTGCCAGCAGGGATCCGGGACAGGGGAAGGCTTTCTTT.

V gene TRBV5-1 combines with J gene TRBJ1-1, with a possible D match to TRBD1 (5 bases). Between the trimmed V and J ends, which lost 1 base and 11 bases, there was a span of 18 bases. The CDR3 has 14 amino acids. Germline CDR1 and CDR2: SGHRS and YFSETQ. The CDR3 loop reads CASSLWAAGDGAFF. The CDR3 region has the DNA TGCGCCAGCAGCTTGTGGGCCGCGGGGGATGGGGCTTTCTTT.

The chain is built from TRBV18 and TRBJ1-2; TRBD1 matches at 9 bases. CDR1 KGHSH and CDR2 LQKENI come from the germline V gene. The CDR3 is 16 amino acids. J lost 0 bases, V lost 3 bases, and 5 bases had no gene match. The CDR3 coding sequence is TGTGCCAGCTCACCGCTGACAGGGGGAACTAACTATGGCTACACCTTC. This gives the protein CASSPLTGGTNYGYTF.